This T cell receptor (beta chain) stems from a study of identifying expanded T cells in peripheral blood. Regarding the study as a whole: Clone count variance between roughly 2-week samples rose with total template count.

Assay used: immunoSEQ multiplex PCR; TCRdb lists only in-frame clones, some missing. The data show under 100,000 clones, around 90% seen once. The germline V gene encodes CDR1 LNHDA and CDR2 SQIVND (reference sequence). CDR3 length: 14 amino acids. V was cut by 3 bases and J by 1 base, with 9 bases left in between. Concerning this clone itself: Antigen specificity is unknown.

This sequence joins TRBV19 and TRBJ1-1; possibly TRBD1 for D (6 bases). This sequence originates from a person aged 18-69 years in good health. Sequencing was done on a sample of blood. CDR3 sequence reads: CASSIRTANTEAFF. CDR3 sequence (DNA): TGTGCCAGTAGTATTAGGACAGCGAACACTGAAGCTTTCTTT.